The 2 T cell receptor beta chains below were found in one sample sequenced in a study of blood T cell repertoires in COVID-19. The repertoire was sequenced with immunoSEQ multiplex PCR; TCRdb's copy has only in-frame clones and lacks some. This sample carries 150,000 to 200,000 clones, 75% to 90% of them seen once, and the ten largest clones take over 4%. Sequenced: PBMCs or T cells enriched from blood (not recorded which). These receptors were taken from a man aged 65 to 79 who had been exposed to COVID-19.

This clone was recorded a few times. J is TRBJ1-2 and V is TRBV20-1, with 7 bases matching TRBD1. This CDR3 comprises 14 residues. Germline V gene lookup returns CDR1 DFQATT and CDR2 SNEGSKA (reference sequence). Trimming took 6 bases from V and 4 from J; bases not matched to a gene: 11. The CDR3 loop reads CSASRGRGGYGYTF. CDR3 in DNA: TGCAGTGCCAGTAGGGGGCGCGGAGGCTATGGCTACACCTTC.

The chain combines TRBV5-1 with TRBJ1-2, with D perhaps matching TRBD1 (6 bases). The CDR3 totals 14 residues. Germline loops: CDR1 SGHRS, CDR2 YFSETQ. V was clipped by 3 bases and J by 2 bases, with 11 bases between them. CDR3 region: CASSSPTGNYGYTF. In DNA, the CDR3 is TGCGCCAGCAGCTCGCCGACAGGAAACTATGGCTACACCTTC.